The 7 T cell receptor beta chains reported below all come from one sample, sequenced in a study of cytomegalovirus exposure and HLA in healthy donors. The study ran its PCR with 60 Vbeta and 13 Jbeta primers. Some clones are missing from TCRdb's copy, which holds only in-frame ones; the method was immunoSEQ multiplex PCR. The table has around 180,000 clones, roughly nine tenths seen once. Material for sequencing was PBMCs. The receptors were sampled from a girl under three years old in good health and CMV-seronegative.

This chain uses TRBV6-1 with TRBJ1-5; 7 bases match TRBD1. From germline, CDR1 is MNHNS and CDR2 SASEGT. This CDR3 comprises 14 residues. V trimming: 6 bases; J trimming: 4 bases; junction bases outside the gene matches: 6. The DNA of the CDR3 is TGTGCCAGCAGGCCTGGACAGGCTAATCAGCCCCAGCATTTT. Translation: CASRPGQANQPQHF.

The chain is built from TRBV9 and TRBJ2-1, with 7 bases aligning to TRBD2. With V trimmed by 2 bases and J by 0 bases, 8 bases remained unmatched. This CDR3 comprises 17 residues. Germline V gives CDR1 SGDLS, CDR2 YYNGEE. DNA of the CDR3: TGTGCCAGCAGCGTCTCGATGGGCGGGAGCTCCTACAATGAGCAGTTCTTC. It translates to CASSVSMGGSSYNEQFF.

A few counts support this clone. The CDR3 loop is CASSLGGPQGARTEAFF. CDR3 DNA sequence: TGCGCCAGCAGCTTAGGGGGACCTCAGGGGGCGAGGACTGAAGCTTTCTTT. The rearrangement uses TRBV5-1 and TRBJ1-1, with TRBD1 matching over 8 bases. Trimming removed 2 bases from V and 5 bases from J; junction bases left unmatched: 14. Germline values: CDR1 SGHRS, CDR2 YFSETQ. The CDR3 has 17 residues.

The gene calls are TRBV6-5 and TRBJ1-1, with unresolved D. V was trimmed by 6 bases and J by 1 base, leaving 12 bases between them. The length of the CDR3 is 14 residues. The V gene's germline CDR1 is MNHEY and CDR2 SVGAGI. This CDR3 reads CASRQVEPNTEAFF. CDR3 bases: TGTGCCAGCAGGCAAGTAGAGCCGAACACTGAAGCTTTCTTT.

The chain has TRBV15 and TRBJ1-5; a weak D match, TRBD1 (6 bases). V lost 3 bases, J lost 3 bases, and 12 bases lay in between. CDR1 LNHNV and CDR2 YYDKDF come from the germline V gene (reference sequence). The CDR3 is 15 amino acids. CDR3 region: CATSSRTGYNQPQHF. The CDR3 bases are TGTGCCACCAGCAGTAGAACAGGGTACAATCAGCCCCAGCATTTT.

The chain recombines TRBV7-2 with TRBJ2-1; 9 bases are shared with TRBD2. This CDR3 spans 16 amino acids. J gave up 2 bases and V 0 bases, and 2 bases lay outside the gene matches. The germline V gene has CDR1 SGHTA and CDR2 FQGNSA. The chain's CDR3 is CASSLAASGAYNEQFF. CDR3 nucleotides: TGTGCCAGCAGCTTAGCGGCTAGCGGGGCCTACAATGAGCAGTTCTTC.

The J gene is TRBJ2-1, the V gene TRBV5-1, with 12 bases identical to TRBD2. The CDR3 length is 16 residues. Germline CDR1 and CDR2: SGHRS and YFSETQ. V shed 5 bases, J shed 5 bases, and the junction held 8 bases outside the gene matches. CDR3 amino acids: CASRTTRTSGDNEQFF. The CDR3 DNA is TGCGCCAGCAGGACGACCCGGACTAGCGGGGACAATGAGCAGTTCTTC. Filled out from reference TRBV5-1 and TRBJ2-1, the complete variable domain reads KAGVTQTPRYLIKTRGQQVTLSCSPISGHRSVSWYQQTPGQGLQFLFEYFSETQRNKGNFPGRFSGRQFSNSRSEMNVSTLELGDSALYLCASRTTRTSGDNEQFFGPGTRLTVL.